This T cell receptor beta chain was retrieved from a study of blood T cell repertoires in COVID-19. Looking at the study overall: COVID-19 samples collected from the United States, Italy and Spain covered acute and convalescent phases. T cells, B-cell-depleted T cells, or PBMCs supplied cDNA or gDNA.

Germline assignment: CDR1 SGHTA and CDR2 FQGTGA. This CDR3 contains 14 residues. The J segment lost 4 bases and the V segment lost 5 bases, leaving 5 bases of the junction unmatched. The authors' processing: Counts of nucleated cells, estimated from reference gene primer amplification, were obtained. TCRdb's copy holds only in-frame clones and misses some; the assay was immunoSEQ multiplex PCR. For V, J and clone size, that table is used; D and trimming come from the DNA. The sample has some 29,000 clones; 89% are singletons. The V call is TRBV7-3, the J call TRBJ2-3; 8 bases line up with TRBD2. The sequencing input was peripheral blood. The clonotype originates from a human donor in a cohort sampled during active COVID-19. CDR3 nucleotides: TGTGCCAGCAGCCCGGGGGGGCCCCCAGATACGCAGTATTTT. Protein product: CASSPGGPPDTQYF.